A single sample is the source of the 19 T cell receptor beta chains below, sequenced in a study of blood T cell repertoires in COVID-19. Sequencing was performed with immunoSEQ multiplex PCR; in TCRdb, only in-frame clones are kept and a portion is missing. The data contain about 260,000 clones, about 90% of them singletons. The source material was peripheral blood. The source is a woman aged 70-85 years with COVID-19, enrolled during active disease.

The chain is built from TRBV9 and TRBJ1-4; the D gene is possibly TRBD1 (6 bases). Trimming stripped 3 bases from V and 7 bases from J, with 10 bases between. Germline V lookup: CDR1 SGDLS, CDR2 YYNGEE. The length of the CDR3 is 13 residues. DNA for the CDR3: TGTGCCAGCAGCGCGCTAGGGGGTGAAAAACTGTTTTTT. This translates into CASSALGGEKLFF.

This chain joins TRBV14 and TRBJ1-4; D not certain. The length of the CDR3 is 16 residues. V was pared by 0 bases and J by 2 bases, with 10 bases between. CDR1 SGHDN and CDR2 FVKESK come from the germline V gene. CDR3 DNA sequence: TGTGCCAGCAGCCAAGATTTGGTCGCGACTAATGAAAAACTGTTTTTT. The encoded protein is CASSQDLVATNEKLFF.

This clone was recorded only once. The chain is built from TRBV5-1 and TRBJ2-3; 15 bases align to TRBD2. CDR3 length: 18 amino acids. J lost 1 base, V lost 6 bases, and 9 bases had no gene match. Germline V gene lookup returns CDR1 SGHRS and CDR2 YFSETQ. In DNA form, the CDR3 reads TGCGCCAGCAAAGGACTAGCGGGAGGGCCTAGTGGCACAGATACGCAGTATTTT. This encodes CASKGLAGGPSGTDTQYF.

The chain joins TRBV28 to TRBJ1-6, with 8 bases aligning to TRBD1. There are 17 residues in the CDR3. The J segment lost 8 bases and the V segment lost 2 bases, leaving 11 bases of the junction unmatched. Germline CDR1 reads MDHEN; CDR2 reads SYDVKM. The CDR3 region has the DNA TGTGCCAGCAGTTTAATCGGACAGGGTTTGAGTGATTCACCCCTCCACTTT. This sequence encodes CASSLIGQGLSDSPLHF.

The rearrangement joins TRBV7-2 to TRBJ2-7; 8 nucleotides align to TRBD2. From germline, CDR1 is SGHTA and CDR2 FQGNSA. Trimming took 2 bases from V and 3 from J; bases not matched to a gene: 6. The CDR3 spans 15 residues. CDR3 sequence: CASSLFGGASYEQYF. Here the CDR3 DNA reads TGTGCCAGCAGCTTATTCGGGGGGGCTAGCTACGAGCAGTACTTC.

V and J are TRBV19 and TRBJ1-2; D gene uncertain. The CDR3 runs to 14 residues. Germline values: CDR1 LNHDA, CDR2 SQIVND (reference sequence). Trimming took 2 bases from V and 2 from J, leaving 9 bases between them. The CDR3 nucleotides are TGTGCCAGTAGTATAAACGCCAGGAACTATGGCTACACCTTC. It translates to CASSINARNYGYTF.

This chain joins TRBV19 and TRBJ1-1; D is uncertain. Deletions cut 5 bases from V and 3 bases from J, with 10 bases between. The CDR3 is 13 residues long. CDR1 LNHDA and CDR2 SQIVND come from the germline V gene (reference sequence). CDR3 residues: CASSENVDTEAFF. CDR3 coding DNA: TGTGCCAGTAGTGAGAACGTTGACACTGAAGCTTTCTTT. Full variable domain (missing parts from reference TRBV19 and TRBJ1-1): DGGITQSPKYLFRKEGQNVTLSCEQNLNHDAMYWYRQDPGQGLRLIYYSQIVNDFQKGDIAEGYSVSREKKESFPLTVTSAQKNPTAFYLCASSENVDTEAFFGQGTRLTVV.

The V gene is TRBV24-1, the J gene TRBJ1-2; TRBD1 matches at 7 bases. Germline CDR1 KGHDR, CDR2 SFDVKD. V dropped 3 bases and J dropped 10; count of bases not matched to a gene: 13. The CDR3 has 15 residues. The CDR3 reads CATSDGIGQALSYTF. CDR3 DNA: TGTGCCACCAGTGATGGCATCGGACAGGCCTTATCCTACACCTTC.

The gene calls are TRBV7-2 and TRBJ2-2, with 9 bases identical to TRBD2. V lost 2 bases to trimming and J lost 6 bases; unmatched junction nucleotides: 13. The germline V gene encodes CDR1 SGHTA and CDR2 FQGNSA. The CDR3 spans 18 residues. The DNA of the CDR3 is TGTGCCAGCAGCTTAAATCTAGTTGGCGGGAGGGCCGCCGGGGAGCTGTTTTTT. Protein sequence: CASSLNLVGGRAAGELFF.

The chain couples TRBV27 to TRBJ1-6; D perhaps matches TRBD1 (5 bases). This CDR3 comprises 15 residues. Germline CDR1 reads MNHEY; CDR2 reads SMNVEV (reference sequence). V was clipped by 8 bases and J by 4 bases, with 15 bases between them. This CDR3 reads CASYTTRQYNSPLHF. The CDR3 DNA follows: TGTGCCAGCTATACGACCCGACAGTATAATTCACCCCTCCACTTT.

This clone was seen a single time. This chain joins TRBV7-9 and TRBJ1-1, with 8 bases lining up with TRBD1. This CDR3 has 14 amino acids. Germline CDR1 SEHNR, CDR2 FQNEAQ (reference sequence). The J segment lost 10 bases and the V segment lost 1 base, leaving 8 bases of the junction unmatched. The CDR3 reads CASSLGQGLQAAFF. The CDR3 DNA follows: TGTGCCAGCAGCTTAGGACAGGGGCTACAAGCAGCTTTCTTT.

The CDR3 loop is CASSLAVGVETQYF. CDR3 sequence (DNA): TGCGCCAGCAGCTTGGCCGTGGGAGTGGAGACCCAGTACTTC. The chain combines TRBV5-1 with TRBJ2-5; D may be TRBD2 (5 bases). In germline, CDR1 is SGHRS, CDR2 YFSETQ. Trimming pared 0 bases from V and 5 bases from J, leaving 11 bases between. CDR3 size: 14 residues.

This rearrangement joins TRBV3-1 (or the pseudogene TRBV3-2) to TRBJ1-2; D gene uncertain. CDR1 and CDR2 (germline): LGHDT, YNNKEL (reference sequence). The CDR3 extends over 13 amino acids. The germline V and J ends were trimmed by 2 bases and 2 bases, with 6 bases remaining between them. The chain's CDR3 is CASSQLRNYGYTF. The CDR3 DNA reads TGTGCCAGCAGCCAACTCCGGAACTATGGCTACACCTTC.

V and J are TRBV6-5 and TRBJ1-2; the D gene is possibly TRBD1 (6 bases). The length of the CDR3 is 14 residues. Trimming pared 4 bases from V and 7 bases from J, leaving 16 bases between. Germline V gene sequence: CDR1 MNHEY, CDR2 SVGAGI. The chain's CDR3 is CASSFVTGLGGYTF. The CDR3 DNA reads TGTGCCAGCAGTTTTGTTACAGGGCTTGGTGGCTACACCTTC.

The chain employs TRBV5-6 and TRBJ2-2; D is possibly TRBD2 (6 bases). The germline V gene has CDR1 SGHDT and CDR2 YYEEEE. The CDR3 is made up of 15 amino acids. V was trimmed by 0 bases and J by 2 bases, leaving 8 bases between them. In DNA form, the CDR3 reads TGTGCCAGCAGCTTGGCCGGGACTAACACCGGGGAGCTGTTTTTT. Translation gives CASSLAGTNTGELFF.

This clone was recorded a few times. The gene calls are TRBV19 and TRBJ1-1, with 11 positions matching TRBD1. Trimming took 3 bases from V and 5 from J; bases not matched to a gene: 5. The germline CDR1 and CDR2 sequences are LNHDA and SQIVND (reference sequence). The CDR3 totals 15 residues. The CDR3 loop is CASSIQGTGGTEAFF. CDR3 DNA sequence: TGTGCCAGTAGTATCCAAGGGACAGGGGGTACTGAAGCTTTCTTT.

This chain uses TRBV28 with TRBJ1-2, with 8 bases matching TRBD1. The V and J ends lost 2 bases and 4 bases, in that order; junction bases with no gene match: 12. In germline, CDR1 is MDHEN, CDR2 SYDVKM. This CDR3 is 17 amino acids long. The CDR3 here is CASSLGDARGRLYGYTF. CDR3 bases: TGTGCCAGCAGTTTAGGAGATGCCAGGGGGCGCCTCTATGGCTACACCTTC.

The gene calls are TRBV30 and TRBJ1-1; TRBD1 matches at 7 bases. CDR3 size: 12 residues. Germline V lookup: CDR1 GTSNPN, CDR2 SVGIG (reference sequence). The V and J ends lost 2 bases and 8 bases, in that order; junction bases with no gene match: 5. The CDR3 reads CAWSTPTGEAFF. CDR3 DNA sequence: TGTGCCTGGAGTACCCCGACAGGGGAAGCTTTCTTT.

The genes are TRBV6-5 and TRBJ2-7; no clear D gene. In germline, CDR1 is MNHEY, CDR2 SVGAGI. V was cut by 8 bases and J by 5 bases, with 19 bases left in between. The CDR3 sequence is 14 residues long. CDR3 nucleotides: TGTGCCAGCCGGAGCGCTCAGTTCTCTAACGAGCAGTACTTC. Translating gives CASRSAQFSNEQYF.